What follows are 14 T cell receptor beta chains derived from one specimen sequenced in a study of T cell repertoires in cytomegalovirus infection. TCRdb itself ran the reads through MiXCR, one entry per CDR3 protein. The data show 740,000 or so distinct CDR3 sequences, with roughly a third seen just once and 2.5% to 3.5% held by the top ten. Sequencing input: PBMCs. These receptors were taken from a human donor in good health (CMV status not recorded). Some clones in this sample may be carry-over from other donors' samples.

CDR3 coding DNA: TGTGCCAGCAGCCAGCCACAAGATATAGTAGCTTTCTTT. Translating gives CASSQPQDIVAFF. J is TRBJ1-1 and V is TRBV14, with no clear D. CDR3 length: 13 residues. Trimming pared 3 bases from V and 10 bases from J, leaving 15 bases between. The germline V gene encodes CDR1 SGHDN and CDR2 FVKESK.

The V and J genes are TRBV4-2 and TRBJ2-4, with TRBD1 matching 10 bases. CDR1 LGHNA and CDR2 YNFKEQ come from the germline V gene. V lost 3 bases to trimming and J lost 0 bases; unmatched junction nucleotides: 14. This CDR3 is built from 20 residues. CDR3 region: CASSQGLRGDRGLAKNIQYF. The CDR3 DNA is TGTGCCAGCAGCCAGGGGCTTCGAGGGGACAGGGGCTTAGCCAAAAACATTCAGTACTTC.

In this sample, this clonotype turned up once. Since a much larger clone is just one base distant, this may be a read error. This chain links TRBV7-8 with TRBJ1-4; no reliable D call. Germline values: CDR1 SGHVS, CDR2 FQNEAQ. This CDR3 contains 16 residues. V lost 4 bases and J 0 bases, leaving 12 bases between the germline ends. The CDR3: CASSYGVIATNEKLFF. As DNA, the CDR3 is TGTGCCAGCAGCTACGGAGTTATAGCAACTAATGAAAAACTGTTTTTT.

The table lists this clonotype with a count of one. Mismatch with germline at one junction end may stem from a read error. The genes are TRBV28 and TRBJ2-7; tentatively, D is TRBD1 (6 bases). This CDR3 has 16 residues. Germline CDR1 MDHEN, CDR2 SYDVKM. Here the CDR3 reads CASSTTKQGPAYEQSF. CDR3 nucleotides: TGTGCCAGCAGCACCACCAAACAGGGTCCGGCGTACGAGCAGTCCTTC.

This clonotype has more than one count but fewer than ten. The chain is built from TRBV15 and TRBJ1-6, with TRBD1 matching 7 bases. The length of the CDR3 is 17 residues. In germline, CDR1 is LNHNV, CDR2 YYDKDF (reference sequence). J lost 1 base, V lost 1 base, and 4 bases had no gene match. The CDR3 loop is CATSRGAGGSYNSPLHF. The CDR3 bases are TGTGCCACCAGCAGAGGAGCAGGGGGGTCCTATAATTCACCCCTCCACTTT.

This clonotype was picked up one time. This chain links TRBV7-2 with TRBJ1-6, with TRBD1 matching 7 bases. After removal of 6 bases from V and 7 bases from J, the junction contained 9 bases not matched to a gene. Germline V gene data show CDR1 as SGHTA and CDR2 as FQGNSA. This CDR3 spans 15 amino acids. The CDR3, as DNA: TGTGCCAGCAGACTCCCAGGGGGAGGCAATTCACCCCTCCACTTT. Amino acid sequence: CASRLPGGGNSPLHF.

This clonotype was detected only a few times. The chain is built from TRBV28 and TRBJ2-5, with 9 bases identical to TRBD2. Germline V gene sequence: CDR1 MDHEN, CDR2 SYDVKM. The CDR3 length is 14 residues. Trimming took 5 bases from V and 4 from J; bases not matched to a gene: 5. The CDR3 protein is CASSPSGMGETQYF. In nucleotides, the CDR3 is TGTGCCAGCAGTCCTAGCGGGATGGGAGAGACCCAGTACTTC.

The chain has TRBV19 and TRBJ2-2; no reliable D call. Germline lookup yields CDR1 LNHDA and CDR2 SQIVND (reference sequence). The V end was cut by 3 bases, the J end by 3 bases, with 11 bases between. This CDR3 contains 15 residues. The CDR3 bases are TGTGCCAGTAGTATTGTCGCCAGCTACACCGGGGAGCTGTTTTTT. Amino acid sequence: CASSIVASYTGELFF.

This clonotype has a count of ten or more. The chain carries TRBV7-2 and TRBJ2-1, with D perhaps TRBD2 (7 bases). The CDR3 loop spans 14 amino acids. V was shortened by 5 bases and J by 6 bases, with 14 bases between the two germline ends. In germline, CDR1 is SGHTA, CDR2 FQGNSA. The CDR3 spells CASSLGGVPNEQFF. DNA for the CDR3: TGTGCCAGCAGCCTAGGGGGGGTCCCCAATGAGCAGTTCTTC.

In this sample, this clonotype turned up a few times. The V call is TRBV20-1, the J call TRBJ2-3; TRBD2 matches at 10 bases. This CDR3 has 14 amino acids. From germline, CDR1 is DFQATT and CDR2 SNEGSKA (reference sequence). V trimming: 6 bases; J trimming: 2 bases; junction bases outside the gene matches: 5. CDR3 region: CSAAGLADTDTQYF. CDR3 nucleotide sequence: TGCAGTGCCGCCGGACTAGCGGACACAGATACGCAGTATTTT.

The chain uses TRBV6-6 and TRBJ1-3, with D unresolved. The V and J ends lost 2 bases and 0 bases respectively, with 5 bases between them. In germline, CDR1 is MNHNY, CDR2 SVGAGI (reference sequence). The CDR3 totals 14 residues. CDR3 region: CASSYESSGNTIYF. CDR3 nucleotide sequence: TGTGCCAGCAGTTACGAGAGCTCTGGAAACACCATATATTTT.

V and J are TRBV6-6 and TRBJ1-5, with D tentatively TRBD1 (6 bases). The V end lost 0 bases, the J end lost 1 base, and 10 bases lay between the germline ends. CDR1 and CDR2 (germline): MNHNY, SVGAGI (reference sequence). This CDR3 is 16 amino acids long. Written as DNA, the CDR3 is TGTGCCAGCAGTTACTCCCGGGGGCAGAGCAATCAGCCCCAGCATTTT. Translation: CASSYSRGQSNQPQHF.

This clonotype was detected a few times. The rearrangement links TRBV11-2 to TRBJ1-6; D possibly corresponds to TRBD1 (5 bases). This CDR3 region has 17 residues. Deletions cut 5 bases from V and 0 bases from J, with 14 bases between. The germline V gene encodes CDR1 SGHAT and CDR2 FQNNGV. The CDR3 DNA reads TGTGCCAGCAGCGCCTGGGACGGCAGCTCCTATAATTCACCCCTCCACTTT. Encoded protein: CASSAWDGSSYNSPLHF.

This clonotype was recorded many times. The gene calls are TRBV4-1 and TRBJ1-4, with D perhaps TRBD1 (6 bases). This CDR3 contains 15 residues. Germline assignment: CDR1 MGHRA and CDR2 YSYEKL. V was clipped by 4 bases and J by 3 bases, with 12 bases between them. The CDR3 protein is CASSLVDRSNEKLFF. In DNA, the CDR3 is TGCGCCAGCAGCCTCGTGGACAGATCTAATGAAAAACTGTTTTTT.